This T cell receptor beta chain was captured in a study of T cell changes during pregnancy in multiple sclerosis. V was pared by 8 bases and J by 4 bases, with 10 bases of the junction left unmatched. This CDR3 region has 14 residues. Germline CDR1 and CDR2: MDHEN and SYDVKM. Produced via immunoSEQ multiplex PCR; TCRdb's table is partial and in-frame only. The sample consists of around 60,000 clones, just over 90% of them appearing once. V usage is TRBV28 and J usage is TRBJ2-5, with 7 bases aligning to TRBD2. The TCR originated in a female donor with multiple sclerosis, enrolled in a pregnancy study. The source material was CD4+ T cells from peripheral blood mononuclear cells, sampled before pregnancy. CDR3 loop: CASGSPGLLETQYF. DNA for the CDR3: TGTGCCAGCGGATCCCCGGGACTACTAGAGACCCAGTACTTC.